This paragraph reports one TCR beta chain. The data are from a study of patients and donors after allogeneic stem cell transplantation. TCRdb re-called the RT-PCR reads through MiXCR, storing one row per CDR3 protein. The top ten clones hold 50% to 75% of a sample with about 89,000 distinct CDR3 sequences, 48% of them seen once. CDR1 and CDR2 (germline): SGHTA, FQGNSA. J lost 7 bases, V lost 1 base, and 4 bases had no gene match. This CDR3 region has 15 residues. The sequence derives from a human donor who was either an allogeneic HSCT recipient or a stem cell or donor lymphocyte infusion donor (not recorded which). It is not recorded whose cells these are; they may come from a transplant donor. Material for sequencing was blood, either unsorted or a sorted T cell fraction (not recorded which). This chain uses TRBV7-2 with TRBJ1-6; 7 nucleotides match TRBD1. The CDR3 region is CASSLDRGRNSPLHF. CDR3 DNA: TGTGCCAGCAGCTTAGACAGGGGAAGGAATTCACCCCTCCACTTT.